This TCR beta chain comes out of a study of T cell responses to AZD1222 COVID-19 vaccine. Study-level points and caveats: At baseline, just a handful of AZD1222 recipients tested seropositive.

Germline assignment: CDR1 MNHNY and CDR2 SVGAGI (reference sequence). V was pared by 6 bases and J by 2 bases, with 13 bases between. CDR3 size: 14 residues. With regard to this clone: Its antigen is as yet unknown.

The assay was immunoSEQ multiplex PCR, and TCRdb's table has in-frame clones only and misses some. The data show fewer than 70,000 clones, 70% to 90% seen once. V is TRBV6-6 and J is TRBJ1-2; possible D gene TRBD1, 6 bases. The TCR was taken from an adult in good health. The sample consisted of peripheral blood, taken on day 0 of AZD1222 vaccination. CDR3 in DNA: TGTGCCAGCAGCACCCTGGACAGCAACTATGGCTACACCTTC. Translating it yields CASSTLDSNYGYTF.